This record covers a single T cell receptor beta chain. Its antigen is not identified. Every isolated RNA sample was fully reverse transcribed, so sequencing captured expressed TCRB transcripts. Deep immunoSEQ sequencing covered naive, central memory and regulatory T cell samples. Repertoires were generated with immunoSEQ multiplex PCR, while TCRdb's copy carries only in-frame clones and drops some. The profile shows some 330,000 clones, around 13% of them singletons. V was clipped by 7 bases and J by 1 base; unmatched bases: 4. Germline assignment: CDR1 SNHLY and CDR2 FYNNEI. This CDR3 is built from 14 residues. This entry comes from a study of beta chain features in type 1 diabetes. Regarding the study as a whole: TCRB CDR3 length was moderately but significantly reduced in all four CD4+ subsets of Type 1 diabetes patients. Researchers reported that naive, central memory and Treg TCRB repertoires appeared more similar in patients than in healthy donors. Unsettled here was the matter of whether HLA type influences TCRB rearrangement.

The authors took one heparinised blood draw, averaging about 120 mL, from each donor. The sequence was collected from a woman between 18 and 29 years old with type 1 diabetes. J is TRBJ2-3 and V is TRBV2, with 8 nucleotides matching TRBD1. The sample was naive CD4+ T cells from blood. CDR3 in amino acids: CASTPGQGTDTQYF. CDR3 coding DNA: TGTGCCAGCACTCCGGGACAGGGCACAGATACGCAGTATTTT.